This T cell receptor (beta chain) was obtained from a study of shared clonotypes between healthy human individuals. Findings and caveats of the study: Richness estimates generally favored naive over memory subsets. Large depth notwithstanding, sorted-subset sequencing proved incomplete by rarefaction. Of the naive CD4 clonotypes, roughly 5% were shared across a handful of donors.

The assay was carried out at the deep level. Method: immunoSEQ multiplex PCR; TCRdb's copy keeps in-frame clones and lacks some. Found here are around 1.9 million clones, more than 85% of them singletons; the top ten hold roughly 1.8%. Positively selected for CCR7, the CD45RO-negative cells used as naive CD8 cells excluded terminally differentiated effector memory CD45RA+ cells. Worth noting for this clone: Its target is not known.

CDR1 is LNHDA and CDR2 is SQIVND in the germline V gene (reference sequence). The CDR3 has 14 residues. V was clipped by 7 bases and J by 2 bases, with 11 bases between them. The sequenced sample consisted of naive CD8+ T cells from PBMCs. The sequence derives from a man aged 18-30 years in good health. Some clones in this sample may be carry-over from other donors' samples. The chain carries TRBV19 and TRBJ2-2, with D maybe TRBD2 (5 bases). The CDR3 spells CASIARGNTGELFF. The CDR3 DNA reads as TGTGCCAGTATTGCACGGGGTAACACCGGGGAGCTGTTTTTT.